This T cell receptor beta chain was sequenced in a study of blood T cell repertoires in COVID-19. At the level of the study: Italy, Spain and the United States were the sources of the convalescent and acute COVID-19 samples.

Trimming removed 3 bases from V and 6 bases from J; junction bases left unmatched: 13. Germline lookup yields CDR1 LNHDA and CDR2 SQIVND (reference sequence). The CDR3 spans 19 residues. As processed by the authors: Scientists estimated how many nucleated cells there were by amplifying reference gene primers. This table comes from immunoSEQ multiplex PCR, and its TCRdb copy is limited to in-frame clones, with some not included. That table supplies the V and J calls and clone size; D and trimming were determined from the DNA. The table lists around 43,000 clones, roughly 80% of them singletons. Source material: peripheral blood. The genes are TRBV19 and TRBJ2-4, with 14 bases identical to TRBD2. The sequence was obtained from a human donor in a cohort sampled during active COVID-19. This CDR3 reads CASSIWLTGLAGERNIQYF. The CDR3 region has the DNA TGTGCCAGTAGTATTTGGCTCACGGGACTAGCGGGAGAGAGAAACATTCAGTACTTC. The full variable domain, in which reference TRBV19 and TRBJ2-4 provide the parts outside the CDR3, is DGGITQSPKYLFRKEGQNVTLSCEQNLNHDAMYWYRQDPGQGLRLIYYSQIVNDFQKGDIAEGYSVSREKKESFPLTVTSAQKNPTAFYLCASSIWLTGLAGERNIQYFGAGTRLSVL.